This T cell receptor (beta chain) was sequenced in a study of blood T cell repertoires in COVID-19. Overall study: Nucleic acid was either cDNA or gDNA, and it came from T cells, B-cell-depleted T cells, or PBMCs.

As originally analysed: Reference gene primer amplification yielded estimated nucleated cell counts. The method was immunoSEQ multiplex PCR; TCRdb's version includes in-frame clones alone and lacks a portion of them. V, J and clone size derive from that table, while D and trimming were established from the DNA sequence. The sample contains about 220,000 clones, around 81% of which appear only once. This CDR3 contains 16 residues. Trimming left V 6 bases short and J 2 bases short, with 16 bases between. Germline V gene lookup returns CDR1 MDHEN and CDR2 SYDVKM. What was sequenced was peripheral blood. The V call is TRBV28, the J call TRBJ2-2, with TRBD1 as a possible D gene (6 bases). The sequence derives from a human donor in a cohort sampled during active COVID-19. CDR3 DNA: TGTGCCAGCAGAGTTTCCCCGGGACACAACACCGGGGAGCTGTTTTTT. It is translated as CASRVSPGHNTGELFF.